This TCR beta chain was found in a study of immune heterogeneity within non-small cell lung tumors. Trimming cost V 6 bases and J 6 bases; bases outside gene matches: 5. The CDR3 length is 14 residues. Germline V lookup: CDR1 MNHEY, CDR2 SVGEGT. It was a multiplex PCR that amplified TCR beta CDR3, with 32 V and 13 J primers. TCRdb independently ran MiXCR on the multiplex PCR reads; one entry per CDR3 protein. The table lists around 2,000 distinct CDR3 sequences, 40% to 55% of them singletons. Bulk tumor genomic DNA was the template, and each sample received about 600 ng. Widely spaced biopsies, several per primary tumor, were obtained at surgery. Patients underwent curative surgery for untreated, newly diagnosed non-small cell lung cancer.

The receptor's source is a man aged 55 to 70 with non-small cell lung cancer. The chain joins TRBV6-2 or TRBV6-3 to TRBJ2-1, with 10 positions matching TRBD1. Sequencing input: lung tumor tissue. The CDR3 reads CASSHRQGANEQFF. The CDR3 nucleotides read TGTGCCAGCAGCCACCGACAGGGGGCCAATGAGCAGTTCTTC.